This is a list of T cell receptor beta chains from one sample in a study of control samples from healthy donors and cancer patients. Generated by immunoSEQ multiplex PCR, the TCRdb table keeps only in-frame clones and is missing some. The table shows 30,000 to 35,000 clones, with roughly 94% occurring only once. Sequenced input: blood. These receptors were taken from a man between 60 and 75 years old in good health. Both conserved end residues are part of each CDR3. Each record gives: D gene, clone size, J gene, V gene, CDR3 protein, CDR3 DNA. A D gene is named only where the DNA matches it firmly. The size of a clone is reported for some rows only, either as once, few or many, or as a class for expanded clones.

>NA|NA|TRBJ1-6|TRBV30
CAWRGYGYNSPLHF
TGTGCCTGGAGGGGTTATGGCTATAATTCACCCCTCCACTTT
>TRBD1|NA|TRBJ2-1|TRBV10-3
CAISSGTGSYNEQFF
TGTGCCATCAGTTCCGGGACAGGGTCGTACAATGAGCAGTTCTTC
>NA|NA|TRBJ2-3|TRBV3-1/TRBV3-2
CASSQAHTSTDTQYF
TGTGCCAGCAGCCAAGCACATACTAGCACAGATACGCAGTATTTT
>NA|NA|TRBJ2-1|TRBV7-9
CASSLAADNEQFF
TGTGCCAGCAGCTTAGCAGCGGATAATGAGCAGTTCTTC
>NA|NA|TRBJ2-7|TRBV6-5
CASSYGRKPYEQYF
TGTGCCAGCAGTTACGGCAGGAAACCCTACGAGCAGTACTTC
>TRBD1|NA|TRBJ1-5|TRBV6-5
CASSFTGGQPQHF
TGTGCCAGCAGCTTTACAGGGGGTCAGCCCCAGCATTTT
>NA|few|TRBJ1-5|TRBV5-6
CASSSRGRNQPQHF
TGTGCCAGCAGCTCCAGAGGACGGAATCAGCCCCAGCATTTT
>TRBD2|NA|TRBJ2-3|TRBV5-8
CASSLVRLAGGSDTQYF
TGTGCCAGCAGCTTGGTTCGACTAGCGGGCGGATCAGATACGCAGTATTTT
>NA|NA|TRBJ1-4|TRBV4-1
CASSQGASGEKLFF
TGCGCCAGCAGCCAAGGGGCCTCGGGTGAAAAACTGTTTTTT
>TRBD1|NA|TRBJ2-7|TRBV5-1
CASSWRQGTYEQYF
TGCGCCAGCAGCTGGAGACAGGGTACATACGAGCAGTACTTC
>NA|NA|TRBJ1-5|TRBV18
CASTPGGYSNQPQHF
TGTGCCAGCACACCTGGGGGTTATAGCAATCAGCCCCAGCATTTT
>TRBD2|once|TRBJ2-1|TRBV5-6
CASSFGGANEQFF
TGTGCCAGCAGCTTCGGGGGGGCCAATGAGCAGTTCTTC
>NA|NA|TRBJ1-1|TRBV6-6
CAIRKNTEAFF
TGTGCCATCCGAAAGAACACTGAAGCTTTCTTT
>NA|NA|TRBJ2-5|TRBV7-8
CASRSGRGRKSSETQYF
TGTGCCAGCAGATCGGGGCGGGGCAGGAAATCTTCGGAGACCCAGTACTTC
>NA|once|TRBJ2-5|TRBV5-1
CASSEQGGQETQYF
TGCGCCAGCAGCGAACAGGGTGGCCAAGAGACCCAGTACTTC
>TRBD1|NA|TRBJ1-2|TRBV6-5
CASSYSKQGNYGYTF
TGTGCCAGCAGTTACTCGAAACAGGGGAACTATGGCTACACCTTC
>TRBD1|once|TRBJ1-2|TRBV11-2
CASSFNTGDPYGYTF
TGTGCCAGCAGTTTTAACACAGGGGACCCCTATGGCTACACCTTC
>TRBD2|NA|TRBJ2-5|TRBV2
CASALGLAGPQETQYF
TGTGCCAGCGCCCTGGGACTAGCGGGGCCCCAAGAGACCCAGTACTTC